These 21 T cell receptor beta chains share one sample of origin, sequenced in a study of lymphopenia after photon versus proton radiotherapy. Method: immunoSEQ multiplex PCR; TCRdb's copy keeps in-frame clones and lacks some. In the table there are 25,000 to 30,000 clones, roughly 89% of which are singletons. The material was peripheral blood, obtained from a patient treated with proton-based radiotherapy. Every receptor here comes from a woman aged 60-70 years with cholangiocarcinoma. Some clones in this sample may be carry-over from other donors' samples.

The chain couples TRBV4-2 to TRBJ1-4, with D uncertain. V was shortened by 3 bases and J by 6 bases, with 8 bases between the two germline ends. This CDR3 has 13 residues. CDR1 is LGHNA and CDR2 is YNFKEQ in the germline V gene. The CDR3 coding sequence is TGTGCCAGCAGCCAGGGGTTTGATGAAAAACTGTTTTTT. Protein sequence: CASSQGFDEKLFF.

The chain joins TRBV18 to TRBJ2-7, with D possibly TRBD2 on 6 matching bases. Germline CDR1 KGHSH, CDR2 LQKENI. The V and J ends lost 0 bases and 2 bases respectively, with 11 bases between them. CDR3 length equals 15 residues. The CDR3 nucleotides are TGTGCCAGCTCACCACCGGGACTGGCAGCCTACGAGCAGTACTTC. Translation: CASSPPGLAAYEQYF.

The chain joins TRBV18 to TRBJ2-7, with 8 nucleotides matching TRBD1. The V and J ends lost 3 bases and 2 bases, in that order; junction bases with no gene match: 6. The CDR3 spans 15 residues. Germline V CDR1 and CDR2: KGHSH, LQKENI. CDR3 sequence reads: CASSPPTGVTYEQYF. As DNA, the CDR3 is TGTGCCAGCTCACCGCCGACAGGGGTAACCTACGAGCAGTACTTC.

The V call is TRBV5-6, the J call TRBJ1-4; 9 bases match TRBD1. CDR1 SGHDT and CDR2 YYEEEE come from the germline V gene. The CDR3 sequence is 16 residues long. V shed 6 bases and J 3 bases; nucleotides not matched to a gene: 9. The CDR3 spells CASTPGQGAANEKLFF. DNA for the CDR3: TGTGCCAGCACCCCGGGACAGGGCGCGGCTAATGAAAAACTGTTTTTT.

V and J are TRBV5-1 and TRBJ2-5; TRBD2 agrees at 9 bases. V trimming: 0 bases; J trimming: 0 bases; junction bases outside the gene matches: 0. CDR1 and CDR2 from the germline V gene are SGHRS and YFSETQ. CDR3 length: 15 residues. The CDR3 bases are TGCGCCAGCAGCTTGGCTAGCGGGAACCAAGAGACCCAGTACTTC. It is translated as CASSLASGNQETQYF.

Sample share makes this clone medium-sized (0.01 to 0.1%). The CDR3 is CASSEGTSSYNEQFF. The DNA for the CDR3 is TGTGCCAGCAGCGAGGGTACTAGCTCCTACAATGAGCAGTTCTTC. The J gene is TRBJ2-1, the V gene TRBV7-2; TRBD2 is a possible D gene (5 bases). Per the germline V gene, CDR1 is SGHTA and CDR2 is FQGNSA. The V end lost 5 bases, the J end lost 0 bases, and 11 bases lay between the germline ends. The CDR3 has 15 amino acids.

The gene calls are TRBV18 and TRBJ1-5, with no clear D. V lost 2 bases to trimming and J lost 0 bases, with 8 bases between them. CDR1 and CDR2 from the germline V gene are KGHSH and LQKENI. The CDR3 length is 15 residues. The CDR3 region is CASSPGRNSNQPQHF. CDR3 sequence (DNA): TGTGCCAGCTCACCAGGGCGGAATAGCAATCAGCCCCAGCATTTT.

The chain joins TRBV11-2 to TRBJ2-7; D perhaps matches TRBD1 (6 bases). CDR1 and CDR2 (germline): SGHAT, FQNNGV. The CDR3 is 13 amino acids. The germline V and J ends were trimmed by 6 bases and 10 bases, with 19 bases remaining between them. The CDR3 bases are TGTGCCAGCAGACCTGAGGACAGACCTTTCCAGTACTTC. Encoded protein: CASRPEDRPFQYF.

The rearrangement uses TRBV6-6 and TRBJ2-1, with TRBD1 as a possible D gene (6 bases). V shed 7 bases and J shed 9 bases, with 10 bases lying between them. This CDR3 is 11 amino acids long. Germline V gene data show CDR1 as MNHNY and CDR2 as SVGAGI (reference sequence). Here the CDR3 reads CASNRVGEQFF. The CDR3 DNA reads TGTGCCAGCAACAGGGTGGGTGAGCAGTTCTTC.

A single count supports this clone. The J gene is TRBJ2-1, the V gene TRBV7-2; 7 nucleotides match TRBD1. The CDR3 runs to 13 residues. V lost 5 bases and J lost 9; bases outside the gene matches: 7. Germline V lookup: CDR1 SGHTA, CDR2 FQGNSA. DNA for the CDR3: TGTGCCAGCAGCAGCCGACAGGGTGGTGAGCAGTTCTTC. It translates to CASSSRQGGEQFF.

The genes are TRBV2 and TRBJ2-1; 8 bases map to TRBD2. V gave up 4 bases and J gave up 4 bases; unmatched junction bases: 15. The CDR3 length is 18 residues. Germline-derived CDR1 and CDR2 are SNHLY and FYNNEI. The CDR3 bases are TGTGCCAGCAGTGTCCTCCCAGGCGGGCTAGCGGGTTACAATGAGCAGTTCTTC. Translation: CASSVLPGGLAGYNEQFF.

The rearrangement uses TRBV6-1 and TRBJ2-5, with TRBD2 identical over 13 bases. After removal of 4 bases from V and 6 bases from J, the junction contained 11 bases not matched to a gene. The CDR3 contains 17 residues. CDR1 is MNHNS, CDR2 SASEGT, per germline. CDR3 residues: CASSVTWTSGGMKTQYF. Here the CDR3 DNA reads TGTGCCAGCAGTGTTACCTGGACTAGCGGGGGTATGAAGACCCAGTACTTC.

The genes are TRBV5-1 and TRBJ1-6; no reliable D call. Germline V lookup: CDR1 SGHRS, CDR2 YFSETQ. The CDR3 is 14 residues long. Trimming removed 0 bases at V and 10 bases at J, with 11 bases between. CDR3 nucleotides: TGCGCCAGCAGCTTGGAGTGGGTAGAATCACCCCTCCACTTT. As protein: CASSLEWVESPLHF.

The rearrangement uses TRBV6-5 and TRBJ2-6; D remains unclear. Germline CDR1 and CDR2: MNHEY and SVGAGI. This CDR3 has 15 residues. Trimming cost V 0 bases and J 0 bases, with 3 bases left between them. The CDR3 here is CASSYSDSGANVLTF. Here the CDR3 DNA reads TGTGCCAGCAGTTACTCGGACTCTGGGGCCAACGTCCTGACTTTC.

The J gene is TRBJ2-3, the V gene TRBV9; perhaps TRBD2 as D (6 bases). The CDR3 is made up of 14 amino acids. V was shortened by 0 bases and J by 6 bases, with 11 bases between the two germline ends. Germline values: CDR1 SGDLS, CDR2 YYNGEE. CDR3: CASSVALRGDTQYF. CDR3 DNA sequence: TGTGCCAGCAGCGTAGCCCTACGGGGGGATACGCAGTATTTT.

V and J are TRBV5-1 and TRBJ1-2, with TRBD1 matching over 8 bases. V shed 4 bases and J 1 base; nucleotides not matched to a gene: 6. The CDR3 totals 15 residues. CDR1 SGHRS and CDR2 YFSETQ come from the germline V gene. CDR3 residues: CASSLSGTGNYGYTF. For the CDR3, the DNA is TGCGCCAGCAGCCTGTCCGGGACAGGTAACTATGGCTACACCTTC.

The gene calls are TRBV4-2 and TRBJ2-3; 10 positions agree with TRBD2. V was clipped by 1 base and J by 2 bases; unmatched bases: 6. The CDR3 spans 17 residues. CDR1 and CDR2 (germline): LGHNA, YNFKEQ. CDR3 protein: CASSQVASGGPTDTQYF. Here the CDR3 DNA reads TGTGCCAGCAGCCAAGTCGCTAGCGGGGGCCCCACAGATACGCAGTATTTT.

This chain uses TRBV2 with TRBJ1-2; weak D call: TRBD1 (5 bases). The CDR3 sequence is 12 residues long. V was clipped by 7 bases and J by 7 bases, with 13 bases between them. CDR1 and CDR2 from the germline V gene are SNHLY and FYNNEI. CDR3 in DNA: TGTGCCAGCAAAACAGGAGAGGGTGGCTACACCTTC. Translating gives CASKTGEGGYTF. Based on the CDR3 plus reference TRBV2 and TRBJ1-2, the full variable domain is EPEVTQTPSHQVTQMGQEVILRCVPISNHLYFYWYRQILGQKVEFLVSFYNNEISEKSEIFDDQFSVERPDGSNFTLKIRSTKLEDSAMYFCASKTGEGGYTFGSGTRLTVV.

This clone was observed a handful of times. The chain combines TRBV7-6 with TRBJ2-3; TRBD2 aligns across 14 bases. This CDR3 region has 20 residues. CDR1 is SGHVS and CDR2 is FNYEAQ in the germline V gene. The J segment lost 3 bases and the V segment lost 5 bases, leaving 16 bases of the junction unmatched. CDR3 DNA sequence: TGTGCCAGCAGCCGAACCTTGTGGACTAGCGGGGGGCCGGGGACAGATACGCAGTATTTT. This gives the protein CASSRTLWTSGGPGTDTQYF. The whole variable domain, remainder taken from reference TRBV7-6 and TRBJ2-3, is GAGVSQSPRYKVTKRGQDVALRCDPISGHVSLYWYRQALGQGPEFLTYFNYEAQQDKSGLPNDRFSAERPEGSISTLTIQRTEQRDSAMYRCASSRTLWTSGGPGTDTQYFGPGTRLTVL.

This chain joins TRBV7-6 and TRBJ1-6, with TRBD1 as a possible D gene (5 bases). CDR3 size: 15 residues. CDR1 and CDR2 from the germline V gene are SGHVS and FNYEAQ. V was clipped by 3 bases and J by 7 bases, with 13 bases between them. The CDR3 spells CASSLKGLANSPLHF. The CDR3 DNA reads TGTGCCAGCAGCTTGAAGGGGCTGGCGAATTCACCCCTCCACTTT.

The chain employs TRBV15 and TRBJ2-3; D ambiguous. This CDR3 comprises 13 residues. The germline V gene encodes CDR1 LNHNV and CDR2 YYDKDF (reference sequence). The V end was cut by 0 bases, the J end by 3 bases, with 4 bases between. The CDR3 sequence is CATSRDVTDTQYF. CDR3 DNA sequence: TGTGCCACCAGCAGAGATGTTACAGATACGCAGTATTTT.